Listed here is a single TCR beta chain. What it recognizes is unknown. These data belong to a study of T cell repertoires in cytomegalovirus infection. On the study more broadly: Based on public TCR beta signatures, there were indications of CMV infection and of a matching HLA type.

The germline gives CDR1 MNHEY, CDR2 SVGAGI. The CDR3 covers 12 residues. The ends were cut back, 0 bases at V and 11 bases at J, with 10 bases in the middle. Findings and limits, study-wide: In two of eight donors, the top clonotype was HLA-C-restricted CMV-specific. Carriage of CMV together with the relevant HLA was identifiable through cumulative public TCR beta family frequency.

A single record per CDR3 protein comes from TCRdb applying MiXCR to the reads. The data contain more than 400,000 distinct CDR3 sequences, approximately 25% of them singletons. Sequencing used PBMCs. The rearrangement links TRBV6-5 to TRBJ1-1, with D possibly TRBD1 on 5 matching bases. The clonotype was recovered from a human donor in good health (CMV status not recorded). Some clones in this sample may be carry-over from other donors' samples. This chain's CDR3 is CASSYSGGGAFF. In nucleotides, the CDR3 is TGTGCCAGCAGTTACTCGGGGGGGGGGGCTTTCTTT.